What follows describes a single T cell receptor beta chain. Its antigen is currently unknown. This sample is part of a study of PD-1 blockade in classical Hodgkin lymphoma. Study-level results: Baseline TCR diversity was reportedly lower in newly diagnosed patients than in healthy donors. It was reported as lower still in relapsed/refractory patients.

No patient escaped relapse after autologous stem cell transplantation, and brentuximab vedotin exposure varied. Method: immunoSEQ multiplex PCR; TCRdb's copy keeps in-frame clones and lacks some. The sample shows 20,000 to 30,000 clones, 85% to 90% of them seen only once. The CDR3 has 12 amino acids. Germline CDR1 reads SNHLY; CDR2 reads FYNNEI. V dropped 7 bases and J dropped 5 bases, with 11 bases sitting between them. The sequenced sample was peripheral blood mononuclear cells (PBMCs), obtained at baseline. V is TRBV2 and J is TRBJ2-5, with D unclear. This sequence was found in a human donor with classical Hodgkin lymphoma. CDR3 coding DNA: TGTGCCAGCAAGTCCCTCGGGGAGACCCAGTACTTC. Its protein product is CASKSLGETQYF.